Each of the 9 T cell receptor beta chains below was sequenced from the same sample in a study of cytomegalovirus exposure and HLA in healthy donors (TCRdb year 2017). Library preparation employed the immunoSEQ multiplex PCR assay. A mixture of 60 forward primers for TCR Vbeta segments and 13 reverse primers for TCR Jbeta segments was used in the multiplex PCR. Imported from immuneACCESS, the table was reduced by TCRdb to in-frame sequences with V and J called. These copies leave out some clones; in studies compared against another copy, an unresolved V gene accounts for under half, and the cause of the remainder is not known. This sample's clone table shows 200,000 to 250,000 clones. 0.75% to 1% of the sample belongs to the ten largest clones. The specimen sequenced was PBMCs. The receptors were gathered from a woman aged 25 to 39 in good health and CMV-seropositive.

The V call is TRBV27, the J call TRBJ2-3, with a weak D call TRBD2 (6 bases). The CDR3 contains 14 residues. Germline CDR1 MNHEY, CDR2 SMNVEV (reference sequence). Trimming left V 8 bases short and J 5 bases short, with 17 bases between. CDR3 residues: CASPRKPGEDTQYF. The CDR3, as DNA: TGTGCCAGCCCAAGAAAACCGGGGGAAGATACGCAGTATTTT.

The chain recombines TRBV5-4 with TRBJ2-5, with 10 bases identical to TRBD1. CDR1 SGHNT and CDR2 YYREEE come from the germline V gene (reference sequence). This CDR3 is built from 16 residues. J gave up 3 bases and V 2 bases, and 7 bases lay outside the gene matches. The CDR3 DNA follows: TGTGCCAGCAGCTTTCCGGGACAGGGGAAAGAAGAGACCCAGTACTTC. As protein: CASSFPGQGKEETQYF.

The chain couples TRBV9 to TRBJ2-2; TRBD1 aligns across 12 bases. The germline gives CDR1 SGDLS, CDR2 YYNGEE. Trimming at V came to 2 bases and at J to 6 bases, leaving 5 bases not matched to a gene. This CDR3 is built from 16 residues. The CDR3 protein is CASSVPGQGASGELFF. The CDR3 nucleotides are TGTGCCAGCAGCGTGCCGGGACAGGGGGCTTCCGGGGAGCTGTTTTTT.

J is TRBJ2-7 and V is TRBV5-4, with 9 bases identical to TRBD1. The CDR3 covers 15 residues. Trimming took 0 bases from V and 2 from J; bases not matched to a gene: 3. Per the germline V gene, CDR1 is SGHNT and CDR2 is YYREEE (reference sequence). The CDR3 spells CASSLGQGDPYEQYF. In DNA form, the CDR3 reads TGTGCCAGCAGCTTGGGACAGGGGGACCCCTACGAGCAGTACTTC.

The CDR3 DNA sequence: TGCGCCAGCAGCGCGGACAGGGGAGGCTACACCTTC. This gives the protein CASSADRGGYTF. This chain links TRBV5-1 with TRBJ1-2; 9 positions agree with TRBD1. The ends lost 4 bases at V and 8 bases at J; junction bases unmatched: 3. CDR1 is SGHRS and CDR2 is YFSETQ in the germline V gene. This CDR3 region has 12 residues.

The chain combines TRBV9 with TRBJ1-1; 11 positions match TRBD1. V was pared by 0 bases and J by 3 bases, with 1 base of the junction left unmatched. Germline values: CDR1 SGDLS, CDR2 YYNGEE. The CDR3 contains 15 residues. CDR3 sequence: CASSVGGQGDTEAFF. As DNA, the CDR3 is TGTGCCAGCAGCGTAGGGGGACAGGGGGACACTGAAGCTTTCTTT.

The chain has TRBV18 and TRBJ1-1, with TRBD1 as a possible D gene (6 bases). Per the germline V gene, CDR1 is KGHSH and CDR2 is LQKENI. This CDR3 region has 14 residues. The germline V and J ends were trimmed by 3 bases and 1 base, with 9 bases remaining between them. The CDR3 is CASSPRTENTEAFF. The DNA for the CDR3 is TGTGCCAGCTCACCCCGGACAGAGAACACTGAAGCTTTCTTT.

The genes are TRBV7-2 and TRBJ2-7; a weak D match, TRBD2 (5 bases). Germline CDR1 SGHTA, CDR2 FQGNSA. Trimming pared 5 bases from V and 0 bases from J, leaving 14 bases between. This CDR3 contains 15 residues. CDR3 nucleotide sequence: TGTGCCAGCAGCCCTCGGGGAGTATTCTCCTACGAGCAGTACTTC. Amino acid sequence: CASSPRGVFSYEQYF.

This chain uses TRBV20-1 with TRBJ2-1; 8 bases map to TRBD1. This CDR3 comprises 11 residues. Germline-derived CDR1 and CDR2 are DFQATT and SNEGSKA (reference sequence). With 6 bases clipped from V and 12 bases from J, the junction kept 7 bases outside the gene matches. For the CDR3, the DNA is TGCAGTGCGAGGACAGGGCAGAGGCAGTTCTTC. It yields the protein CSARTGQRQFF.